A single sample gave rise to the 25 T cell receptor beta chains below, sequenced in a study of T cell changes during pregnancy in multiple sclerosis. Measured with immunoSEQ multiplex PCR; TCRdb has only the in-frame clones, and not every one. The repertoire has about 50,000 clones, about 90% of them found once; the top ten carry roughly 0.4%. The sample here was CD4+ T cells from peripheral blood mononuclear cells, taken after pregnancy. These receptors were taken from a female donor with multiple sclerosis, enrolled in a pregnancy study.

The chain combines TRBV2 with TRBJ1-2, with 11 bases matching TRBD1. CDR1 SNHLY and CDR2 FYNNEI come from the germline V gene. V shed 6 bases, J shed 8 bases, and the junction held 5 bases outside the gene matches. CDR3 length: 13 amino acids. The CDR3 nucleotides are TGTGCCAGCAGGGGACAGGGGGTAGGCGGCTACACCTTC. Its translation is CASRGQGVGGYTF.

This clone was observed a few times. The chain uses TRBV7-9 and TRBJ1-4; D is undetermined. CDR3 length equals 13 residues. Germline loops: CDR1 SEHNR, CDR2 FQNEAQ (reference sequence). The ends were cut back, 5 bases at V and 7 bases at J, with 11 bases in the middle. CDR3 amino acids: CASSLHFSEKLFF. The CDR3 region has the DNA TGTGCCAGCAGCCTCCATTTCAGTGAAAAACTGTTTTTT.

The chain carries TRBV7-2 and TRBJ2-3; 7 nucleotides align to TRBD1. The V and J ends lost 5 bases and 14 bases, in that order; junction bases with no gene match: 10. The CDR3 consists of 12 residues. Germline V gene data show CDR1 as SGHTA and CDR2 as FQGNSA. The CDR3 here is CASSPTPAGGYF. Written as DNA, the CDR3 is TGTGCCAGCAGCCCTACCCCAGCAGGGGGGTATTTT.

A single count supports this clone. The chain is built from TRBV30 and TRBJ1-5, with D perhaps matching TRBD1 (5 bases). Germline V gives CDR1 GTSNPN, CDR2 SVGIG (reference sequence). The CDR3 covers 15 residues. V was trimmed by 0 bases and J by 3 bases, leaving 12 bases between them. The CDR3 region has the DNA TGTGCCTGGAGTGTACTGGGGCAGTTCAATCAGCCCCAGCATTTT. Protein product: CAWSVLGQFNQPQHF. The variable domain in full, with the rest retrieved from reference TRBV30 and TRBJ1-5, is SQTIHQWPATLVQPVGSPLSLECTVEGTSNPNLYWYRQAAGRGLQLLFYSVGIGQISSEVPQNLSASRPQDRQFILSSKKLLLSDSGFYLCAWSVLGQFNQPQHFGDGTRLSIL.

This chain joins TRBV27 and TRBJ2-7, with D possibly TRBD2 on 6 matching bases. Trimming took off 3 bases at V and 5 bases at J, with 23 bases between the two ends. This CDR3 has 17 residues. Germline V gene lookup returns CDR1 MNHEY and CDR2 SMNVEV (reference sequence). The CDR3 is CASSFRATGVTLHEQYF. CDR3 DNA: TGTGCCAGCAGTTTCCGCGCCACGGGAGTCACCCTCCACGAGCAGTACTTC.

V and J are TRBV4-1 and TRBJ2-1; maybe TRBD1 (5 bases). Trimming took off 1 base at V and 9 bases at J, with 16 bases between the two ends. The CDR3 consists of 15 residues. Germline values: CDR1 MGHRA, CDR2 YSYEKL. The CDR3 bases are TGCGCCAGCAGCCAAGGTATCCTAGGGGCCCGTGAGCAGTTCTTC. As protein: CASSQGILGAREQFF.

This chain connects TRBV6-1 to TRBJ1-4; 10 bases match TRBD1. The CDR3 sequence is 13 residues long. Germline V gene lookup returns CDR1 MNHNS and CDR2 SASEGT. V was clipped by 6 bases and J by 8 bases; unmatched bases: 3. CDR3 sequence reads: CASRDRGREKLFF. The CDR3 DNA reads as TGTGCCAGCAGAGACAGGGGGCGGGAAAAACTGTTTTTT.

The gene calls are TRBV28 and TRBJ1-5, with 8 bases lining up with TRBD1. CDR3 size: 16 residues. V lost 5 bases, J lost 6 bases, and 12 bases stayed unmatched. CDR1 is MDHEN and CDR2 is SYDVKM in the germline V gene. The CDR3 nucleotides read TGTGCCAGCAGTCCCTCCGGACAGGGAAGGGGTCAGCCCCAGCATTTT. The encoded protein is CASSPSGQGRGQPQHF.

The V call is TRBV28, the J call TRBJ2-7; no definite D call. CDR1 is MDHEN and CDR2 is SYDVKM in the germline V gene. The CDR3 is 13 amino acids. The ends were cut back, 5 bases at V and 0 bases at J, with 8 bases in the middle. CDR3 loop: CASSPQNSYEQYF. The DNA for the CDR3 is TGTGCCAGCAGTCCGCAGAACTCCTACGAGCAGTACTTC.

V gene TRBV4-1 combines with J gene TRBJ1-1; D may be TRBD1 (5 bases). Germline CDR1 reads MGHRA; CDR2 reads YSYEKL. The CDR3 consists of 15 residues. Trimming left V 1 base short and J 1 base short, with 10 bases between. The CDR3 region is CASSQAPGRNTEAFF. In DNA, the CDR3 is TGCGCCAGCAGCCAAGCCCCAGGGCGGAACACTGAAGCTTTCTTT.

This chain joins TRBV4-1 and TRBJ1-4; TRBD1 matches at 7 bases. The CDR3 is 16 amino acids. The germline CDR1 and CDR2 sequences are MGHRA and YSYEKL. The V gene end was trimmed by 4 bases and the J gene end by 4 bases; junction bases not matched to a gene: 9. CDR3 residues: CASSRQPGQSNEKLFF. CDR3 nucleotide sequence: TGCGCCAGCAGCCGGCAGCCGGGACAGAGTAATGAAAAACTGTTTTTT.

The CDR3: CAWSGPEGANVLTF. CDR3 bases: TGTGCCTGGAGTGGTCCCGAGGGGGCCAACGTCCTGACTTTC. The genes are TRBV30 and TRBJ2-6; no clear D gene. V lost 1 base to trimming and J lost 4 bases, with 8 bases between them. Germline CDR1 reads GTSNPN; CDR2 reads SVGIG (reference sequence). CDR3 length: 14 amino acids.

The chain employs TRBV5-1 and TRBJ2-7; 10 bases line up with TRBD2. The CDR3 contains 13 residues. The germline gives CDR1 SGHRS, CDR2 YFSETQ. After removal of 6 bases from V and 5 bases from J, the junction contained 5 bases not matched to a gene. CDR3: CASKGLAVDEQYF. CDR3 nucleotide sequence: TGCGCCAGCAAAGGACTAGCGGTAGACGAGCAGTACTTC.

This clone has a handful of counts. This chain uses TRBV4-3 with TRBJ2-4; D might be TRBD2 (6 bases). Germline V gene lookup returns CDR1 LGHNA and CDR2 YSLEER. V was clipped by 0 bases and J by 8 bases, with 14 bases between them. The CDR3 runs 15 residues. This chain's CDR3 is CASSQEGRETDIQYF. For the CDR3, the DNA is TGCGCCAGCAGCCAAGAAGGCCGGGAGACGGACATTCAGTACTTC.

This clone was seen more than once but under ten times. The chain links TRBV15 to TRBJ2-7; 10 positions agree with TRBD1. Looked up from germline, CDR1 is LNHNV and CDR2 is YYDKDF (reference sequence). V lost 5 bases to trimming and J lost 4 bases; unmatched junction nucleotides: 8. This CDR3 has 15 amino acids. The CDR3 DNA reads as TGTGCCACCAGCGCTCCGGGACAGGGGAGGTACGAGCAGTACTTC. Its protein product is CATSAPGQGRYEQYF.

V and J are TRBV7-8 and TRBJ2-1, with D possibly being TRBD1 (6 bases). Deletions cut 3 bases from V and 0 bases from J, with 9 bases between. Germline V lookup: CDR1 SGHVS, CDR2 FQNEAQ. The CDR3 spans 15 residues. CDR3 DNA: TGTGCCAGCAGCTTTCAGGGGCTCTCCTACAATGAGCAGTTCTTC. Its protein product is CASSFQGLSYNEQFF.

The rearrangement joins TRBV29-1 to TRBJ1-3; D is uncertain. Trimming shortened V by 6 bases and J by 4 bases, and 10 bases separated the two germline ends. This CDR3 is built from 12 residues. Germline CDR1 and CDR2: SQVTM and ANQGSEA. The CDR3 protein is CSVLTGGNTIYF. The CDR3 region has the DNA TGCAGCGTGCTGACGGGGGGAAACACCATATATTTT.

This rearrangement joins TRBV7-3 to TRBJ2-3; D is perhaps TRBD2 (5 bases). Trimming cost V 2 bases and J 2 bases, with 11 bases left between them. The CDR3 extends over 15 amino acids. CDR1 and CDR2 from the germline V gene are SGHTA and FQGTGA. Here the CDR3 reads CASSLLGSPTDTQYF. DNA for the CDR3: TGTGCCAGCAGCTTATTGGGGAGCCCCACAGATACGCAGTATTTT.

This clone was seen a handful of times. Other nucleotide sequences from this sample produce the same CDR3. V usage is TRBV30 and J usage is TRBJ1-5; tentative D call: TRBD1 (5 bases). This CDR3 contains 13 residues. CDR1 and CDR2 (germline): GTSNPN, SVGIG (reference sequence). V was trimmed by 3 bases and J by 1 base, leaving 7 bases between them. CDR3: CAWSGGSNQPQHF. For the CDR3, the DNA is TGTGCCTGGAGCGGGGGAAGCAATCAGCCCCAGCATTTT.

This chain joins TRBV4-2 and TRBJ1-1; TRBD1 matches 11 bases. J lost 5 bases, V lost 1 base, and 6 bases had no gene match. Germline V CDR1 and CDR2: LGHNA, YNFKEQ. The CDR3 length is 16 residues. The CDR3 DNA is TGTGCCAGCAGCCAAGGGACAGGGGGCGTACATACTGAAGCTTTCTTT. This encodes CASSQGTGGVHTEAFF.

The chain joins TRBV18 to TRBJ2-1; tentatively, D is TRBD2 (6 bases). Looked up from germline, CDR1 is KGHSH and CDR2 is LQKENI. V shed 0 bases and J shed 7 bases, with 10 bases lying between them. This CDR3 has 14 amino acids. CDR3 nucleotides: TGTGCCAGCTCACCACCGCCGGGAGCGAATGAGCAGTTCTTC. Amino acids: CASSPPPGANEQFF.

The chain recombines TRBV7-8 with TRBJ2-7; 10 nucleotides agree with TRBD2. The CDR3 length is 15 residues. V lost 5 bases to trimming and J lost 5 bases; unmatched junction nucleotides: 9. The germline gives CDR1 SGHVS, CDR2 FQNEAQ. The CDR3 is CASSRAASGSHEQYF. CDR3 in DNA: TGTGCCAGCAGCCGTGCGGCTAGCGGGAGCCACGAGCAGTACTTC.

The rearrangement links TRBV10-2 to TRBJ2-1, with D unclear. V lost 7 bases to trimming and J lost 4 bases, with 14 bases between them. The CDR3 loop spans 14 amino acids. Germline CDR1 WSHSY, CDR2 SAAADI. CDR3 nucleotides: TGCGCCAGCACCCCGGTTCCGGGTTACAATGAGCAGTTCTTC. Translation: CASTPVPGYNEQFF.

V usage is TRBV11-2 and J usage is TRBJ2-7; 7 positions agree with TRBD2. This CDR3 is built from 18 residues. Germline V gene sequence: CDR1 SGHAT, CDR2 FQNNGV. V gave up 6 bases and J gave up 0 bases; unmatched junction bases: 17. The DNA of the CDR3 is TGTGCCAGCAGTTCGCCCAGCCGATCCGGGACTAACTCCTACGAGCAGTACTTC. Translated, it gives CASSSPSRSGTNSYEQYF.

The chain has TRBV7-2 and TRBJ1-4; a possible D gene is TRBD1 (5 bases). The CDR3 is 14 amino acids. Trimming took 7 bases from V and 3 from J, leaving 12 bases between them. Looked up from germline, CDR1 is SGHTA and CDR2 is FQGNSA. The CDR3 reads CASTLGGANEKLFF. CDR3 in DNA: TGTGCCAGCACCTTGGGGGGGGCTAATGAAAAACTGTTTTTT.